This TCR beta chain derives from a study of CD8+ T cells in alopecia areata. Study-wide background: Patients in the treated group were given tofacitinib by mouth, 5 to 10 mg twice a day.

cDNA serving as the sequencing template came from extracted, reverse transcribed RNA. Assay used: immunoSEQ multiplex PCR; TCRdb lists only in-frame clones, some missing. The table shows some 120,000 clones, with roughly 61% occurring only once. General study findings and limits: Clonality in lesional scalp, especially alopecia totalis/universalis, exceeded that of normal scalp.

This clone was detected only a few times. Its antigen is not known. Germline CDR1 is MNHEY and CDR2 is SVGAGI. The V and J ends lost 7 bases and 3 bases respectively, with 12 bases between them. This CDR3 has 13 amino acids. The chain is built from TRBV6-5 and TRBJ1-1; tentatively, D is TRBD1 (5 bases). This sequence originates from a human donor with alopecia areata. The sequencing here drew on CD4+ T cells sorted from blood, taken at week 0. CDR3 region: CASTLGQYTEAFF. The CDR3 DNA is TGTGCCAGCACGCTGGGGCAGTACACTGAAGCTTTCTTT.